A selection of T cell receptor beta chains follows, all from one sample in a study of post-analysis software for immune sequencing data. TCRdb re-derived calls from the PCR reads in MiXCR, one entry per CDR3 protein. The table includes roughly 800,000 distinct CDR3 sequences, about 45% detected once. Sequenced material: blood. All receptors come from a girl aged 10 to 17 with multiple sclerosis. Each CDR3 is given with its conserved first and last residue. The D gene is left open where the match is weak. Clone size, where shown, is once, few, many, or a class for clones that have expanded.

j_gene,abundance,v_gene,d_gene,CDR3nt,CDR3aa
TRBJ2-7,NA,TRBV7-8,TRBD1,TGTGCCAGCAGCTTAGCAGGACAGGACGAGCAGTACTTC,CASSLAGQDEQYF
TRBJ2-5,NA,TRBV11-1,NA,TGTGCCAGCAGCTTTACCGGGACCCAAGAGACCCAGTACTTC,CASSFTGTQETQYF
TRBJ2-3,NA,TRBV6-6,NA,TGTGCCAGCAGGTATTTTGGCACAGATACGCAGTATTTT,CASRYFGTDTQYF
TRBJ2-5,NA,TRBV29-1,TRBD1,TGCAGCGTTGAAAGGGGACAGGGCCAAGAGACCCAGTACTTC,CSVERGQGQETQYF
TRBJ2-1,NA,TRBV30,NA,TGTGCCTGGAGCAGGGTTTACAATGAGCAGTTCTTC,CAWSRVYNEQFF
TRBJ1-4,few,TRBV7-9,TRBD1,TGTGCCAGCAGCCTCGACAGGGTAGATCTCGCAACTAATGAAAAACTGTTTTTT,CASSLDRVDLATNEKLFF
TRBJ1-1,NA,TRBV3-1,NA,TGTGCCAGCAGCCAAGATATGGGCGCTAACACTGAAGCTTTCTTT,CASSQDMGANTEAFF
TRBJ1-2,few,TRBV4-3,TRBD1,TGCGCCAGCAGCCAATGGGCAGGGGGGATAAACTATGGCTACACCTTC,CASSQWAGGINYGYTF
TRBJ1-1,few,TRBV4-1,NA,TGCGCCAGCAGCCAAGAGTTCGGGTTACGGCAAGCTTTCTTT,CASSQEFGLRQAFF
TRBJ2-1,NA,TRBV6-5,TRBD2,TGTGCCAGCAGTTACTCGCCAGCGGGAGGGCCTAATGAGCAGTTCTTC,CASSYSPAGGPNEQFF
TRBJ2-1,NA,TRBV4-3,NA,TGCGCCAGCAGCCAAGTTGGTAGCGGCCGGTACAATGAGCAGTTCTTC,CASSQVGSGRYNEQFF
TRBJ2-3,NA,TRBV20-1,NA,TGCAGTGCTAGACCCCTGACAGACCGAGGAGATACGCAGTATTTT,CSARPLTDRGDTQYF
TRBJ1-2,NA,TRBV30,NA,TGTGCCTGGATCCCTATTACAGGTAGCGGCTACACCTTC,CAWIPITGSGYTF
TRBJ2-1,few,TRBV15,TRBD2,TGTGCCACCAGCAGAGATTCGGCTAGCGGGACCTACAATGAGCAGTTCTTC,CATSRDSASGTYNEQFF
TRBJ2-3,NA,TRBV7-2,TRBD1,TGTGCCAGCAGCTTCGACAGGGCGGCGGGCACAGATACGCAGTATTTT,CASSFDRAAGTDTQYF